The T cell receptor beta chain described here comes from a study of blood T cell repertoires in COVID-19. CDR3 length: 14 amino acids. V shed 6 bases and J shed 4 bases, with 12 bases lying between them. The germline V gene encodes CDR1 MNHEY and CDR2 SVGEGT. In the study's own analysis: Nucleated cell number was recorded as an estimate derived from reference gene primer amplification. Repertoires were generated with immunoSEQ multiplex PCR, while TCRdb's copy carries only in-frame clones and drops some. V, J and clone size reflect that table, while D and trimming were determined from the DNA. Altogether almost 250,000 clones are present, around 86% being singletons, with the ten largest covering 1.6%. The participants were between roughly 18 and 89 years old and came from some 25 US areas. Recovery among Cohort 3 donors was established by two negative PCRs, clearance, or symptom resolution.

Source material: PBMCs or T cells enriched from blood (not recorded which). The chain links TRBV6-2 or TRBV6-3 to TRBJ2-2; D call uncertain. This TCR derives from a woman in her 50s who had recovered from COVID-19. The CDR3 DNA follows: TGTGCCAGCAGATACAGTAGTTCCACCGGGGAGCTGTTTTTT. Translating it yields CASRYSSSTGELFF.